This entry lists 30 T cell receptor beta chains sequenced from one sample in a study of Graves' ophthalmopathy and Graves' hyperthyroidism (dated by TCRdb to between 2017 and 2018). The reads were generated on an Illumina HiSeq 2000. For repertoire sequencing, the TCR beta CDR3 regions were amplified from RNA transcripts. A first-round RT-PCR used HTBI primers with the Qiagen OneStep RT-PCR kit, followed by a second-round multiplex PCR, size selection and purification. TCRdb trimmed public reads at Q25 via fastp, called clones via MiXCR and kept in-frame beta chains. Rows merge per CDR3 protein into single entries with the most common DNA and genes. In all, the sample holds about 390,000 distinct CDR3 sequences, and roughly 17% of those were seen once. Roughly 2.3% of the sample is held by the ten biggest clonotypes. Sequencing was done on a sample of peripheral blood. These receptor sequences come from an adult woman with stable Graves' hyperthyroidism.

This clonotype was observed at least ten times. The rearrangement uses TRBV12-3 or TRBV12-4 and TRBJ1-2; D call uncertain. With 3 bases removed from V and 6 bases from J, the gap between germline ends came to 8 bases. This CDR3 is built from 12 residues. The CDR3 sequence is CASSFDPDGYTF. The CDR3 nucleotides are TGTGCCAGCAGTTTCGACCCTGATGGCTACACCTTC.

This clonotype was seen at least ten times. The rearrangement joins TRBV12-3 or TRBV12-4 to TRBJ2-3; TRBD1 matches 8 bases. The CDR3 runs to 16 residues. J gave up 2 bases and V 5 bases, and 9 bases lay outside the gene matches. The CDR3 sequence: CASSADDRGHTDTQYF. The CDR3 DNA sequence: TGTGCCAGCAGTGCCGATGACAGGGGACACACAGATACGCAGTATTTT.

CDR3 region: CSARGGGGYTF. The CDR3 bases are TGCAGTGCTAGAGGGGGGGGCGGCTACACCTTC. The chain has TRBV20-1 and TRBJ1-2; D is possibly TRBD1 (6 bases). Germline assignment: CDR1 DFQATT and CDR2 SNEGSKA (reference sequence). This CDR3 has 11 amino acids. Trimming took off 1 base at V and 8 bases at J, with 8 bases between the two ends.

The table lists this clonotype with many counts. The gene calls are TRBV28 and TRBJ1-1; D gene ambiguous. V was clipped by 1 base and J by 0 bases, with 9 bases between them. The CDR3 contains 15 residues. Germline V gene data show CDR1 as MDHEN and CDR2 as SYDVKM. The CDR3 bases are TGTGCCAGCAGTTTATCTAACCTCATGAACACTGAAGCTTTCTTT. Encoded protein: CASSLSNLMNTEAFF.

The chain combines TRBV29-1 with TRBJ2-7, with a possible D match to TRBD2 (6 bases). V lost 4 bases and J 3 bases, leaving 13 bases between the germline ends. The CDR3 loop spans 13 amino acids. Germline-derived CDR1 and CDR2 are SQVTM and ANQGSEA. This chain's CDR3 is CSVVEGHRYEQYF. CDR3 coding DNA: TGCAGCGTTGTGGAGGGGCATCGCTACGAGCAGTACTTC.

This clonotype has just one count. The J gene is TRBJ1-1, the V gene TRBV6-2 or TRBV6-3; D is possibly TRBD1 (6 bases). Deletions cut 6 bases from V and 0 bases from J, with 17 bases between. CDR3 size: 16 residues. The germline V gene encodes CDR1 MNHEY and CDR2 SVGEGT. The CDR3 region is CASRSDRLIMNTEAFF. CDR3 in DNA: TGTGCCAGCAGATCCGACAGGCTAATTATGAACACTGAAGCTTTCTTT.

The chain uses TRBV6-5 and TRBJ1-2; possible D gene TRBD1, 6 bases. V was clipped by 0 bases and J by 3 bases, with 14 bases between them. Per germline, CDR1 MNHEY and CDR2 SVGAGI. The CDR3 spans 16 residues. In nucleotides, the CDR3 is TGTGCCAGCAGTTACTCGATCCCCGGACAGCACTATGGCTACACCTTC. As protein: CASSYSIPGQHYGYTF.

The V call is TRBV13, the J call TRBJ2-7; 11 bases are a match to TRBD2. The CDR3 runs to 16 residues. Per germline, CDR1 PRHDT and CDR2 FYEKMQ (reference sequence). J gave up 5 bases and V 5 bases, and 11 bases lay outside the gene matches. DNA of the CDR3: TGTGCCAGCAGCATGAACCTAGCGGGAGGATTTCACGAGCAGTACTTC. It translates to CASSMNLAGGFHEQYF.

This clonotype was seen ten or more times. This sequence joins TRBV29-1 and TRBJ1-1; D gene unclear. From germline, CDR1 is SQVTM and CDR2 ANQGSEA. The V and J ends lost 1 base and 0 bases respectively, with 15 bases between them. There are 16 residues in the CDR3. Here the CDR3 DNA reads TGCAGCGTTGAAGTAGTCAGGCCAGGTTTGAACACTGAAGCTTTCTTT. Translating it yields CSVEVVRPGLNTEAFF.

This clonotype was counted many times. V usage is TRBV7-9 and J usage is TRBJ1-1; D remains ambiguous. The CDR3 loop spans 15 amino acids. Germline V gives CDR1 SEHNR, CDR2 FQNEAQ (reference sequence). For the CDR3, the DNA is TGTGGCACCGAAGGCCCACTTTACATGAACACTGAAGCTTTCTTT. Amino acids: CGTEGPLYMNTEAFF.

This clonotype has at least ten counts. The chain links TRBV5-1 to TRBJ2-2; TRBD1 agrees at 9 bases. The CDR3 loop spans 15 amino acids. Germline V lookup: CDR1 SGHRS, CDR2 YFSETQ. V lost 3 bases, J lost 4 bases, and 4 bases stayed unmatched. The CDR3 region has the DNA TGCGCCAGCAGCTCCGGGACAGGGCGCACCGGGGAGCTGTTTTTT. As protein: CASSSGTGRTGELFF.

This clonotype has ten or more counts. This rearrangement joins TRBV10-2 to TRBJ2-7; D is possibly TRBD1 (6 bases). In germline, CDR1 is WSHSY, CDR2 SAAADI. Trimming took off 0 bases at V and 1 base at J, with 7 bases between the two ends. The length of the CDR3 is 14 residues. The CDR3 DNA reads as TGCGCCAGCAGTGAGTCTACAGGGTCCTACGAGCAGTACTTC. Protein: CASSESTGSYEQYF.

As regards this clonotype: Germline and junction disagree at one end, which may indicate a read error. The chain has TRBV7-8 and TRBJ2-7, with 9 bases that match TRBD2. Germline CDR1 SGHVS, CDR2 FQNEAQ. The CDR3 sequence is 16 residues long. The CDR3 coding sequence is TGTACCAGCAGCCCTTATACGACTAGCGGAGCCTACGAGCAGTACTTC. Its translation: CTSSPYTTSGAYEQYF.

CDR3 sequence reads: CASSSRGDRGGETQYF. In nucleotides, the CDR3 is TGTGCCAGCAGTTCGAGGGGGGACAGGGGGGGAGAGACCCAGTACTTC. The V call is TRBV28, the J call TRBJ2-5, with 11 bases lining up with TRBD1. The V and J ends lost 4 bases and 4 bases, in that order; junction bases with no gene match: 8. This CDR3 contains 16 residues. Per germline, CDR1 MDHEN and CDR2 SYDVKM.

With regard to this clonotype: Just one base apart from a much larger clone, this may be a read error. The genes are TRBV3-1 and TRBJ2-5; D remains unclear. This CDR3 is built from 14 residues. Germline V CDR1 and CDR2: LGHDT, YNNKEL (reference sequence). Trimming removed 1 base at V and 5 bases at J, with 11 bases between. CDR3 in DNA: TGTGCCAGCAGCCAAGGTTGGGGATGGGAGACCCAGTACTTC. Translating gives CASSQGWGWETQYF.

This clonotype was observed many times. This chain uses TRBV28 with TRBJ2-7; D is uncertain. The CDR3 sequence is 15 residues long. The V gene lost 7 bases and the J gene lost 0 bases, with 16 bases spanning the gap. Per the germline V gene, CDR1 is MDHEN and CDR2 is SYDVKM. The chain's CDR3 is CASNVRGFDSYEQYF. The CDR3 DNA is TGTGCCAGCAATGTCCGAGGTTTCGACTCCTACGAGCAGTACTTC.

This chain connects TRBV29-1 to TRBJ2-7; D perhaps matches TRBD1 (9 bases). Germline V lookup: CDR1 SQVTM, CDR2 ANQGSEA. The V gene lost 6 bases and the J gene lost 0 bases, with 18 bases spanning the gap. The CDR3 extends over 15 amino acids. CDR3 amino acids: CSVGDRAGGSYEQYF. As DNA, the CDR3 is TGCAGCGTGGGGGACAGGGCGGGAGGCTCCTACGAGCAGTACTTC.

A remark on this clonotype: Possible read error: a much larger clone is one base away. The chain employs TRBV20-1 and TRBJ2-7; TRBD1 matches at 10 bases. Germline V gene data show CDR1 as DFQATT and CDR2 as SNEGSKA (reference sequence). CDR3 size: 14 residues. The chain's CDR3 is CSAAGQGNSYEQCF. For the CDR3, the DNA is TGCAGTGCAGCGGGACAGGGGAACTCCTACGAGCAGTGCTTC.

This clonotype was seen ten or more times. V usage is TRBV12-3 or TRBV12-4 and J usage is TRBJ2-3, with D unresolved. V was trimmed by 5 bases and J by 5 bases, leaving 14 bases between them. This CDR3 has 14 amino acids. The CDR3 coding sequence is TGTGCCAGCAGTCGACTCCTCGGCGGAGATACGCAGTATTTT. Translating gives CASSRLLGGDTQYF.

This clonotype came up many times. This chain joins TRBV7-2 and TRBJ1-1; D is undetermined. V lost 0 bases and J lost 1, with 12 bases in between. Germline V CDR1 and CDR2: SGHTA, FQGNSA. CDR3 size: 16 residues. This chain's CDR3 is CASSLAYRVGNTEAFF. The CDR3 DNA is TGTGCCAGCAGCTTAGCGTATCGGGTGGGGAACACTGAAGCTTTCTTT.

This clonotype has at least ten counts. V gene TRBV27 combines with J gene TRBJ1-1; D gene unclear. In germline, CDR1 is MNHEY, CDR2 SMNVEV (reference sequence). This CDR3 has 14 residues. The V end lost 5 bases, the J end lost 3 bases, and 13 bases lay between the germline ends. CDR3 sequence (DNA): TGTGCCAGCAGTCAAGGGATGTTGGACACTGAAGCTTTCTTT. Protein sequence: CASSQGMLDTEAFF.

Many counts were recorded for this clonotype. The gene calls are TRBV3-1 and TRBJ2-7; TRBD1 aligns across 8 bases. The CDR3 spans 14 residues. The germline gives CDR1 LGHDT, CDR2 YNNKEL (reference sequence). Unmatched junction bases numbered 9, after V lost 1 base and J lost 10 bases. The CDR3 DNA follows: TGTGCCAGCAGCCAAGTGGGACAGGCCATCGCACAGTACTTC. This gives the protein CASSQVGQAIAQYF.

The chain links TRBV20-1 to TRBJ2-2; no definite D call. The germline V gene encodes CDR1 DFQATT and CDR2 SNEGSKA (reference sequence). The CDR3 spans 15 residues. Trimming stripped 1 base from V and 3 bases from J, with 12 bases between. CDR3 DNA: TGCAGTGCTAGAGTAAACGGACCGGACACCGGGGAGCTGTTTTTT. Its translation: CSARVNGPDTGELFF.

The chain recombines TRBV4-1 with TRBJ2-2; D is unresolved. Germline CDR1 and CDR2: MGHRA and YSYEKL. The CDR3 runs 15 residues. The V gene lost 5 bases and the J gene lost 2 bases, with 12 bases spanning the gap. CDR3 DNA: TGCGCCAGCAGCAACTTAAAAAAAAACACCGGGGAGCTGTTTTTT. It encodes CASSNLKKNTGELFF.

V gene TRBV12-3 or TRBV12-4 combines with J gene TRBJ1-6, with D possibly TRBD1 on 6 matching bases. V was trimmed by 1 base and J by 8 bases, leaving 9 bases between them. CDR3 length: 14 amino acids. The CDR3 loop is CASSLGGLDSPLHF. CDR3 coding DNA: TGTGCCAGCAGTTTAGGGGGGCTGGATTCACCCCTCCACTTT.

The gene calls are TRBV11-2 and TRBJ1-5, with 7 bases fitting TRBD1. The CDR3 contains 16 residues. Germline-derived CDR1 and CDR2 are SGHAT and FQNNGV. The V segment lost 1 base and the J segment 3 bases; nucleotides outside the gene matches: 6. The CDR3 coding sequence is TGTGCCAGCAGCTTAGGGGCCGGGACAGACAATCAGCCCCAGCATTTT. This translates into CASSLGAGTDNQPQHF.

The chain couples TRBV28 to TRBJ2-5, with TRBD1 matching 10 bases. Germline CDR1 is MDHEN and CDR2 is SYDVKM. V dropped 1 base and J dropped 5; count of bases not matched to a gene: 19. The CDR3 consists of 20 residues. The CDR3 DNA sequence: TGTGCCAGCAGTTTATCGGGACAGGGGAGAGATAGAATTGTTGAGGAGACCCAGTACTTC. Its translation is CASSLSGQGRDRIVEETQYF.

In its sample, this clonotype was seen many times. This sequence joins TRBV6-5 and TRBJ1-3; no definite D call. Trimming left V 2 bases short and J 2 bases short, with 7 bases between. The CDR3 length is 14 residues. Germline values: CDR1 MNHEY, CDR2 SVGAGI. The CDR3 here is CASSYDDAGNTIYF. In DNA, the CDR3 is TGTGCCAGCAGTTACGATGACGCTGGAAACACCATATATTTT.

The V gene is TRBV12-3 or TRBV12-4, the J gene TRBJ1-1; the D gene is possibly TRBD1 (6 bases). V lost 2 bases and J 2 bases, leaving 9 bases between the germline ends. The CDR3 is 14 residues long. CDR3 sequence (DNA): TGTGCCAGCAGTTTAAGGGGGACAAACACTGAAGCTTTCTTT. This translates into CASSLRGTNTEAFF.

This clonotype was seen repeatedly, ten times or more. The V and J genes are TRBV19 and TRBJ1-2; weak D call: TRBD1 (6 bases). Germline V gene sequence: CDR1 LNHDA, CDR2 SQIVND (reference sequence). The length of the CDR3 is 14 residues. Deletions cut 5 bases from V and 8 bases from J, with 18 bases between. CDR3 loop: CASSPRPGGYGYTF. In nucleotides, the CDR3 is TGTGCCAGTAGTCCTAGACCGGGGGGCTACGGCTACACCTTC.